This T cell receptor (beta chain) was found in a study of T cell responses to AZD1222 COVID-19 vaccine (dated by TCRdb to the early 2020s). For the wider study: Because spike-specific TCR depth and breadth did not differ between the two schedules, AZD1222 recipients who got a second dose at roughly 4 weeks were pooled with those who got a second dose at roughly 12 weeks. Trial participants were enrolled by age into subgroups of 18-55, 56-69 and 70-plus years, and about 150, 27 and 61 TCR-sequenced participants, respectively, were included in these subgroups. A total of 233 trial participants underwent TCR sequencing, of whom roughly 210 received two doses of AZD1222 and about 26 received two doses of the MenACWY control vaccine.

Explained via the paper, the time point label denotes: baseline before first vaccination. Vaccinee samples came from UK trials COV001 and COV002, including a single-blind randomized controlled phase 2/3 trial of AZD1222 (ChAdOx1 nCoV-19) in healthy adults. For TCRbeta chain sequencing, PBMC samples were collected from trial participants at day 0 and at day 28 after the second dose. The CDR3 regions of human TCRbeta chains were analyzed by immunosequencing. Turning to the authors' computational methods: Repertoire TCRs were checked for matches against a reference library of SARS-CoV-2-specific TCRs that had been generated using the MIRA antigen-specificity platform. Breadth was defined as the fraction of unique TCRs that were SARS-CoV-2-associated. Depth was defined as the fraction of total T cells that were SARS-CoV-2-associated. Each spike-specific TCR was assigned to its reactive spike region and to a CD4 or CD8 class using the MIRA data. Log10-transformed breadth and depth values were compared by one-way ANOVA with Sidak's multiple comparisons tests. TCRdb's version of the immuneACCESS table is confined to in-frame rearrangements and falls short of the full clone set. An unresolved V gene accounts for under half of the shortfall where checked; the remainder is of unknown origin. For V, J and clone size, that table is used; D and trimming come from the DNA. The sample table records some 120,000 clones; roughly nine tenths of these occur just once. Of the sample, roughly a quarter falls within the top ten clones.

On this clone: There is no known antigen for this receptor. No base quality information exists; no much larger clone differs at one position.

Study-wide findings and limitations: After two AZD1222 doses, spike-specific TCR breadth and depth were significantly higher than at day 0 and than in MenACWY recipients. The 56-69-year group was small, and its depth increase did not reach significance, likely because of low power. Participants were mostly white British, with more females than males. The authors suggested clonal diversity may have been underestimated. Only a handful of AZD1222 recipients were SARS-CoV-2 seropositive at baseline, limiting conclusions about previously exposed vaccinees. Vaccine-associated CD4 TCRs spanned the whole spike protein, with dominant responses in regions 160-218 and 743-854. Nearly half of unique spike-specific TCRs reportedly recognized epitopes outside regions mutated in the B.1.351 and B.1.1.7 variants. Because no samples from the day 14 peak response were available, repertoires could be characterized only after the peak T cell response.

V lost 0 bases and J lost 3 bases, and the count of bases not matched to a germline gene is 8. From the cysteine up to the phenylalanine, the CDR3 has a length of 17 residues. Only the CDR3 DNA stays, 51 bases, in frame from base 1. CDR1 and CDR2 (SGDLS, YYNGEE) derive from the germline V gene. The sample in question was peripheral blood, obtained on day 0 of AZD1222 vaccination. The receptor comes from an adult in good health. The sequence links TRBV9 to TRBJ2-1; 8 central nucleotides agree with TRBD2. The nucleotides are TGTGCCAGCAGCGTAGGTGCGGGAGGCACCGACTACAATGAGCAGTTCTTC. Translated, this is CASSVGAGGTDYNEQFF.